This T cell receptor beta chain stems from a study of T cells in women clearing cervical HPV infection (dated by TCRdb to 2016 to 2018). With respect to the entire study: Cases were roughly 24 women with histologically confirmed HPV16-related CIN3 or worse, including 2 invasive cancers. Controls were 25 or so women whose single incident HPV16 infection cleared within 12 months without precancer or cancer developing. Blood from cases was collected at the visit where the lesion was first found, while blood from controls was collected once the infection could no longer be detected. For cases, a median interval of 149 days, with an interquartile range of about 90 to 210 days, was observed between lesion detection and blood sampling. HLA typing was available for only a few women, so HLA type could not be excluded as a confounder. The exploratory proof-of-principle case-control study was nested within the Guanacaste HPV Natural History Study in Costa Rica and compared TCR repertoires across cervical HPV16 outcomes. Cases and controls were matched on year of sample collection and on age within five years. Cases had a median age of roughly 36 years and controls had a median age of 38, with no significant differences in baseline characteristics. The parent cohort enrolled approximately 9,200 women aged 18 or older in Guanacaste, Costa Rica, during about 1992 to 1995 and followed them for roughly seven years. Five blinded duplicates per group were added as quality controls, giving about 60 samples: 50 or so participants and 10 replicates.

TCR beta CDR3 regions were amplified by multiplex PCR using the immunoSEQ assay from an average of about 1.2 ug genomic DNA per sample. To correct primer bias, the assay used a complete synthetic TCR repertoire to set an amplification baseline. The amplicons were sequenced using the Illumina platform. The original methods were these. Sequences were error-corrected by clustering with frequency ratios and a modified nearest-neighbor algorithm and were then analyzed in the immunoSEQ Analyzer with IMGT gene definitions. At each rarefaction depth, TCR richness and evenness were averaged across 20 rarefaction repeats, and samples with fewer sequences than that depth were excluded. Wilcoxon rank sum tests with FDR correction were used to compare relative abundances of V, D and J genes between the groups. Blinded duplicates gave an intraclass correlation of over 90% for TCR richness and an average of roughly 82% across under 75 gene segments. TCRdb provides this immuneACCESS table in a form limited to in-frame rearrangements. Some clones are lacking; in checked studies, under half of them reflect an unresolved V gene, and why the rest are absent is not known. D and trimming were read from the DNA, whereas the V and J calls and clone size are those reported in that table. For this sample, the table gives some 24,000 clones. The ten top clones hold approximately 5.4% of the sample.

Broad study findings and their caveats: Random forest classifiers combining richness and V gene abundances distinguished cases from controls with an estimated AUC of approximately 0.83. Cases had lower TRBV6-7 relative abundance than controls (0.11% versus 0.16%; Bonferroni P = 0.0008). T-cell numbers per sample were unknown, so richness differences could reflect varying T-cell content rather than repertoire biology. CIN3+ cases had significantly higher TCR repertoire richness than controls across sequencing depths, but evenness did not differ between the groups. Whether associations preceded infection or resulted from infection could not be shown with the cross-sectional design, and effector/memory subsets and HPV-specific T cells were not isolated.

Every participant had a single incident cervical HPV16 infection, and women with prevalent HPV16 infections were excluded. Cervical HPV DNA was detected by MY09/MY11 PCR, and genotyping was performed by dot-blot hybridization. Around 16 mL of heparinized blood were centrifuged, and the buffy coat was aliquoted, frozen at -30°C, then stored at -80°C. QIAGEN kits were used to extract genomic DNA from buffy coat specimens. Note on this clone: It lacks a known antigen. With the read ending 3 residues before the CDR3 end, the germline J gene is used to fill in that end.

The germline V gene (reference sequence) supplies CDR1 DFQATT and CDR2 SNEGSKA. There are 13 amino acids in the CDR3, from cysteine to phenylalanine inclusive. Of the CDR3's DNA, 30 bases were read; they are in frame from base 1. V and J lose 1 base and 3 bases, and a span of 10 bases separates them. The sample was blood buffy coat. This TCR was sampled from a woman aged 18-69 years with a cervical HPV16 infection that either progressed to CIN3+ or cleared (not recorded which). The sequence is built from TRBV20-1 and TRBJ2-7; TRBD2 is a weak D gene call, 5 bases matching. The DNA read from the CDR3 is TGCAGTGCTAGAGGTAGCGAGAACTACGAG. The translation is CSARGSENYE. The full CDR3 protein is CSARGSENYEQYF.